This T cell receptor beta chain was retrieved from a study of control samples from healthy donors and cancer patients. Assay used: immunoSEQ multiplex PCR; TCRdb lists only in-frame clones, some missing. This sample has about 94,000 clones; 90% occur once, and the top ten carry around 3.8%. The clonotype originates from a woman younger than 35 in good health. Sequencing was carried out using blood.

CDR3 in amino acids: CASSQQPGLGSETQYF. The DNA for the CDR3 is TGCGCCAGCAGCCAGCAACCGGGACTAGGATCCGAGACCCAGTACTTC. The gene calls are TRBV4-1 and TRBJ2-5; TRBD2 agrees at 8 bases. The CDR3 extends over 16 amino acids. In germline, CDR1 is MGHRA, CDR2 YSYEKL. V lost 3 bases and J lost 5; bases outside the gene matches: 11.